The 23 T cell receptor beta chains below all came from one sample that was sequenced in a study of blood T cells in healthy people across ages. For the second PCR, which ran for roughly 7 to 11 cycles, a sample-barcoded 5' primer and a J-beta primer mix were used. TCRdb independently ran MiXCR on the 5' RACE reads; one entry per CDR3 protein. Counted here are 750,000 to 950,000 distinct CDR3 sequences, around 25% occurring once; the ten biggest clones make up under 3%. These data also formed part of another study, on T cells of mothers and their children.

Sequencing used blood. The receptors come from a boy aged 10-17 years in good health.

The chain employs TRBV7-9 and TRBJ1-1, with TRBD1 matching over 7 bases. With V trimmed by 3 bases and J by 3 bases, 7 bases remained unmatched. The germline CDR1 and CDR2 sequences are SEHNR and FQNEAQ (reference sequence). The CDR3 contains 15 residues. CDR3 nucleotide sequence: TGTGCCAGCAGCTTGGGGACAGCCAGATACACTGAAGCTTTCTTT. Its protein product is CASSLGTARYTEAFF.

A few counts support this clonotype. This chain connects TRBV29-1 to TRBJ2-5; D may be TRBD2 (6 bases). Germline CDR1 is SQVTM and CDR2 is ANQGSEA. The ends were cut back, 5 bases at V and 1 base at J, with 11 bases in the middle. The CDR3 consists of 13 residues. The CDR3: CSVLGGPQETQYF. The CDR3 region has the DNA TGCAGCGTTCTTGGAGGGCCCCAAGAGACCCAGTACTTC. Variable domain in full (rest from reference TRBV29-1 and TRBJ2-5): SAVISQKPSRDICQRGTSLTIQCQVDSQVTMMFWYRQQPGQSLTLIATANQGSEATYESGFVIDKFPISRPNLTFSTLTVSNMSPEDSSIYLCSVLGGPQETQYFGPGTRLLVL.

This clonotype was counted once. The chain has TRBV30 and TRBJ2-6; 7 bases agree with TRBD1. The junction had 15 bases not matched to a gene; V was cut back by 7 bases and J by 0 bases. Germline V gives CDR1 GTSNPN, CDR2 SVGIG (reference sequence). The CDR3 runs 18 residues. CDR3: CASPGGGLSVSGANVLTF. DNA of the CDR3: TGTGCCTCCCCAGGGGGTGGACTGTCCGTCTCTGGGGCCAACGTCCTGACTTTC.

The chain is built from TRBV29-1 and TRBJ2-7, with D tentatively TRBD1 or TRBD2 (5 bases each). Looked up from germline, CDR1 is SQVTM and CDR2 is ANQGSEA. V was clipped by 6 bases and J by 6 bases, with 12 bases between them. The CDR3 contains 11 residues. The CDR3 sequence: CSVEMGVEQYF. CDR3 DNA sequence: TGCAGCGTCGAGATGGGGGTCGAGCAGTACTTC.

This rearrangement joins TRBV20-1 to TRBJ2-7, with a weak D call TRBD2 (5 bases). The CDR3 is made up of 13 amino acids. From germline, CDR1 is DFQATT and CDR2 SNEGSKA (reference sequence). The ends were cut back, 1 base at V and 7 bases at J, with 14 bases in the middle. The DNA for the CDR3 is TGCAGTGCTAGAGGTGGACTGGGGTATGAGCAGTACTTC. Residues: CSARGGLGYEQYF.

This clonotype was recorded a few times. This chain connects TRBV9 to TRBJ2-1; D is possibly TRBD1 (6 bases). The CDR3 has 12 amino acids. With 2 bases removed from V and 8 bases from J, the gap between germline ends came to 8 bases. Germline CDR1 is SGDLS and CDR2 is YYNGEE. Written as DNA, the CDR3 is TGTGCCAGCAGCGTCGCAGGGGATGAGCAGTTCTTC. Translated: CASSVAGDEQFF.

This clonotype turned up a few times. The gene calls are TRBV7-2 and TRBJ1-3; D is uncertain. This CDR3 comprises 13 residues. Germline loops: CDR1 SGHTA, CDR2 FQGNSA. V was cut by 2 bases and J by 4 bases, with 6 bases left in between. CDR3 nucleotides: TGTGCCAGCAGCTTAACGGAGGGAAACACCATATATTTT. Translation: CASSLTEGNTIYF.

This clonotype was detected only a few times. At one of its ends the junction is not consistent with the germline gene, which may arise from a read error. The J gene is TRBJ2-1, the V gene TRBV12-3 or TRBV12-4, with 10 nucleotides matching TRBD1. CDR3 length equals 11 residues. The CDR3 reads CASSRQGAASF. CDR3 bases: TGTGCCAGCAGTCGACAGGGGGCGGCGTCTTTC.

The chain combines TRBV5-1 with TRBJ1-2; D not certain. Germline V gene sequence: CDR1 SGHRS, CDR2 YFSETQ. The CDR3 has 13 residues. The V and J ends lost 1 base and 2 bases respectively, with 6 bases between them. CDR3 loop: CASSLTPNYGYTF. In DNA form, the CDR3 reads TGCGCCAGCAGCTTGACACCGAACTATGGCTACACCTTC.

The sample holds a few counts of this clonotype. The V and J genes are TRBV4-1 and TRBJ2-4, with D perhaps matching TRBD2 (5 bases). The CDR3 has 16 amino acids. The V end lost 4 bases, the J end lost 1 base, and 14 bases lay between the germline ends. From germline, CDR1 is MGHRA and CDR2 YSYEKL. The CDR3 region has the DNA TGCGCCAGCAGCCGAGATCGGGGAGAGGCCAAAAACATTCAGTACTTC. Encoded protein: CASSRDRGEAKNIQYF.

This clonotype came up a few times. J is TRBJ2-2 and V is TRBV10-3; weak D call: TRBD2 (7 bases). The CDR3 is 14 residues long. Germline V gene lookup returns CDR1 ENHRY and CDR2 SYGVKD. V lost 6 bases to trimming and J lost 7 bases, with 15 bases between them. CDR3 nucleotide sequence: TGTGCCATCAGACGGGGGGCAGGGGACGGGGAGCTGTTTTTT. Protein sequence: CAIRRGAGDGELFF.

This rearrangement joins TRBV12-3 or TRBV12-4 to TRBJ2-3; 9 positions match TRBD2. Trimming removed 3 bases from V and 2 bases from J; junction bases left unmatched: 6. This CDR3 is 16 amino acids long. CDR3 in DNA: TGTGCCAGCAGTTTGGCGGGGGGGCATAACACAGATACGCAGTATTTT. The encoded protein is CASSLAGGHNTDTQYF.

This clonotype was observed a handful of times. The chain combines TRBV7-3 with TRBJ2-1; D unresolved. V was clipped by 1 base and J by 1 base, with 8 bases between them. Germline V lookup: CDR1 SGHTA, CDR2 FQGTGA. CDR3 size: 15 residues. This chain's CDR3 is CASSLITGSYNEQFF. DNA for the CDR3: TGTGCCAGCAGCTTAATCACTGGGTCCTACAATGAGCAGTTCTTC.

The table lists this clonotype with a few counts. The chain is built from TRBV25-1 and TRBJ2-5; 8 bases are a match to TRBD1. With V trimmed by 1 base and J by 0 bases, 13 bases remained unmatched. The V gene's germline CDR1 is MGHDK and CDR2 SYGVNS. CDR3 length equals 19 residues. The CDR3 DNA is TGTGCCAGCAGTGAATCGGAAGGGCCGGACAGGGCATACCAAGAGACCCAGTACTTC. Translation: CASSESEGPDRAYQETQYF.

The rearrangement joins TRBV2 to TRBJ1-6, with D maybe TRBD1 (5 bases). Trimming took 3 bases from V and 9 from J, leaving 18 bases between them. CDR1 and CDR2 (germline): SNHLY, FYNNEI. The CDR3 is made up of 16 amino acids. The chain's CDR3 is CASSEIDSPVGSPLHF. Written as DNA, the CDR3 is TGTGCCAGCAGTGAGATTGACAGCCCGGTGGGTTCACCCCTCCACTTT.

The V gene is TRBV3-1, the J gene TRBJ2-1; D possibly corresponds to TRBD2 (6 bases). The CDR3 spans 15 residues. Trimming removed 6 bases from V and 0 bases from J, with 12 bases in between. Germline loops: CDR1 LGHDT, CDR2 YNNKEL (reference sequence). CDR3: CASSTRDFSYNEQFF. The CDR3 DNA is TGTGCCAGCAGTACCCGGGACTTCTCCTACAATGAGCAGTTCTTC.

The chain combines TRBV27 with TRBJ1-4; D remains ambiguous. CDR1 is MNHEY, CDR2 SMNVEV, per germline (reference sequence). V was pared by 4 bases and J by 8 bases, with 14 bases between. The CDR3 runs to 14 residues. The CDR3 sequence is CASSSPKDGEKLFF. DNA for the CDR3: TGTGCCAGCAGTTCGCCTAAAGACGGCGAAAAACTGTTTTTT.

There are a few counts of this clonotype. The genes are TRBV6-2 or TRBV6-3 and TRBJ2-1; D is possibly TRBD1 (6 bases). Per germline, CDR1 MNHEY and CDR2 SVGEGT. The CDR3 consists of 15 residues. The V and J ends lost 5 bases and 1 base respectively, with 12 bases between them. The CDR3 reads CASSDRMGSYNEQFF. The CDR3 DNA is TGTGCCAGCAGTGACAGGATGGGTTCCTACAATGAGCAGTTCTTC.

In this sample, this clonotype turned up a few times. V usage is TRBV11-2 and J usage is TRBJ1-2; D is possibly TRBD1 (6 bases). V dropped 7 bases and J dropped 8 bases, with 23 bases sitting between them. This CDR3 is 15 amino acids long. CDR1 is SGHAT and CDR2 is FQNNGV in the germline V gene. CDR3 nucleotides: TGTGCCAGCACCCTAAGCGAGGCGGCGGGGGGCGGCTACACCTTC. This encodes CASTLSEAAGGGYTF.

The rearrangement links TRBV7-9 to TRBJ1-1; D may be TRBD1 (6 bases). Germline assignment: CDR1 SEHNR and CDR2 FQNEAQ (reference sequence). V shed 6 bases and J shed 6 bases, with 23 bases lying between them. The CDR3 contains 16 residues. In DNA form, the CDR3 reads TGTGCCAGCAGTAGTAGGCGAACCCGGGACACCCCTGAAGCTTTCTTT. Translated: CASSSRRTRDTPEAFF.

This chain uses TRBV29-1 with TRBJ2-5; 9 positions agree with TRBD1. V lost 7 bases, J lost 2 bases, and 11 bases stayed unmatched. CDR1 and CDR2 from the germline V gene are SQVTM and ANQGSEA. The CDR3 length is 15 residues. In nucleotides, the CDR3 is TGCAGCGCTCGAGGGGACAGGGACGTTCAAGAGACCCAGTACTTC. Translation gives CSARGDRDVQETQYF.

There are a few counts of this clonotype. The rearrangement links TRBV20-1 to TRBJ2-5; D perhaps matches TRBD2 (5 bases). The CDR3 sequence is 14 residues long. CDR1 and CDR2 (germline): DFQATT, SNEGSKA (reference sequence). V was cut by 3 bases and J by 7 bases, with 18 bases left in between. CDR3: CSASSDVRVGTQYF. CDR3 coding DNA: TGCAGTGCTAGTAGCGACGTAAGGGTTGGGACCCAGTACTTC.

This clonotype appeared a few times. The chain carries TRBV6-5 and TRBJ1-4, with 7 bases that match TRBD1. The junction had 2 bases not matched to a gene; V was cut back by 6 bases and J by 7 bases. CDR1 is MNHEY, CDR2 SVGAGI, per germline. The CDR3 contains 12 residues. DNA of the CDR3: TGTGCCAGCAGGGGGACAGTTGAAAAACTGTTTTTT. Its protein product is CASRGTVEKLFF.